The 27 T cell receptor beta chains reported below all come from one sample, sequenced in a study of blood T cell repertoires in COVID-19. TCRdb's table, derived via immunoSEQ multiplex PCR, lists solely in-frame clones and lacks some. The profile shows hundreds of thousands of clones, roughly 80% of them singletons. The sample consisted of peripheral blood. These receptors came from a woman between 50 and 59 years old with acute or convalescent COVID-19.

This sequence joins TRBV3-1 (or the pseudogene TRBV3-2) and TRBJ2-7, with D possibly being TRBD2 (6 bases). Germline CDR1 is LGHDT and CDR2 is YNNKEL (reference sequence). With 3 bases removed from V and 7 bases from J, the gap between germline ends came to 22 bases. The CDR3 loop spans 16 amino acids. Here the CDR3 DNA reads TGTGCCAGCAGCCATCGGTCTGGCGGGATCGGTGGGGAGCAGTACTTC. Its translation: CASSHRSGGIGGEQYF.

The chain combines TRBV7-2 with TRBJ2-5; D is possibly TRBD2 (6 bases). Trimming shortened V by 5 bases and J by 0 bases, and 10 bases separated the two germline ends. The CDR3 is 14 amino acids. The germline V gene has CDR1 SGHTA and CDR2 FQGNSA. The CDR3 is CASSPDYYQETQYF. As DNA, the CDR3 is TGTGCCAGCAGCCCGGACTATTACCAAGAGACCCAGTACTTC.

The chain couples TRBV7-2 to TRBJ2-2; no definite D call. The V gene lost 5 bases and the J gene lost 6 bases, with 7 bases spanning the gap. There are 12 residues in the CDR3. Per the germline V gene, CDR1 is SGHTA and CDR2 is FQGNSA. The CDR3 loop reads CASSKTAGELFF. The DNA of the CDR3 is TGTGCCAGCAGCAAAACGGCCGGGGAGCTGTTTTTT.

V and J are TRBV10-1 and TRBJ2-2; 10 nucleotides agree with TRBD2. CDR1 and CDR2 from the germline V gene are WNHNN and SYGVQD (reference sequence). This CDR3 region has 16 residues. V shed 3 bases and J 2 bases; nucleotides not matched to a gene: 3. This CDR3 is CASSELAGKNTGELFF. CDR3 in DNA: TGCGCCAGCAGTGAACTAGCGGGAAAAAACACCGGGGAGCTGTTTTTT.

The gene calls are TRBV5-1 and TRBJ2-7, with 8 bases aligning to TRBD2. This CDR3 has 14 amino acids. V lost 3 bases to trimming and J lost 2 bases; unmatched junction nucleotides: 4. The germline V gene has CDR1 SGHRS and CDR2 YFSETQ. CDR3 protein: CASSSGTSPYEQYF. The DNA for the CDR3 is TGCGCCAGCAGCTCCGGGACTAGTCCCTACGAGCAGTACTTC.

The V call is TRBV4-1, the J call TRBJ1-5; weak D call: TRBD1 (5 bases). CDR1 MGHRA and CDR2 YSYEKL come from the germline V gene. With 3 bases removed from V and 6 bases from J, the gap between germline ends came to 9 bases. The CDR3 extends over 13 amino acids. The CDR3 region is CASSQTTVQPQHF. The CDR3 DNA reads TGCGCCAGCAGCCAGACGACAGTTCAGCCCCAGCATTTT.

The rearrangement links TRBV3-1 (or the pseudogene TRBV3-2) to TRBJ1-5; D is ambiguous. The V and J ends lost 1 base and 6 bases respectively, with 7 bases between them. The CDR3 contains 13 residues. Per germline, CDR1 LGHDT and CDR2 YNNKEL (reference sequence). The CDR3 reads CASSQAGLQPQHF. CDR3 nucleotide sequence: TGTGCCAGCAGCCAAGCAGGTCTTCAGCCCCAGCATTTT.

The chain is built from TRBV5-4 and TRBJ2-5; D perhaps matches TRBD2 (6 bases). CDR3 length: 16 amino acids. V lost 4 bases, J lost 1 base, and 17 bases lay in between. The germline CDR1 and CDR2 sequences are SGHNT and YYREEE (reference sequence). The CDR3 here is CASSPGGASSQETQYF. Written as DNA, the CDR3 is TGTGCCAGCAGCCCCGGCGGGGCAAGCTCCCAAGAGACCCAGTACTTC. The whole variable domain, remainder taken from reference TRBV5-4 and TRBJ2-5, is ETGVTQSPTHLIKTRGQQVTLRCSSQSGHNTVSWYQQALGQGPQFIFQYYREEENGRGNFPPRFSGLQFPNYSSELNVNALELDDSALYLCASSPGGASSQETQYFGPGTRLLVL.

As concerns this clone: An end of the junction does not agree with germline; a read error may underlie this. The genes are TRBV3-1 (or the pseudogene TRBV3-2) and TRBJ2-5, with a weak D call TRBD2 (5 bases). This CDR3 is 14 amino acids long. CDR1 is LGHDT and CDR2 is YNNKEL in the germline V gene (reference sequence). For the CDR3, the DNA is TGTGCCAGCAGCCCGCGAGCGGACGGGGTCGGCCCTAACTTC. Translating gives CASSPRADGVGPNF.

The genes are TRBV6-5 and TRBJ1-2, with D possibly TRBD1 on 6 matching bases. V shed 5 bases and J shed 2 bases, with 9 bases lying between them. The CDR3 totals 13 residues. Germline V gene sequence: CDR1 MNHEY, CDR2 SVGAGI. For the CDR3, the DNA is TGTGCCAGCAGTCGGACAGAGAACTATGGCTACACCTTC. Protein product: CASSRTENYGYTF.

The chain carries TRBV5-5 and TRBJ2-3, with D perhaps matching TRBD1 (6 bases). The CDR3 runs 13 residues. In germline, CDR1 is SGHKS, CDR2 YYEKEE (reference sequence). Trimming cost V 4 bases and J 4 bases, with 10 bases left between them. DNA for the CDR3: TGTGCCAGCAGCCAAGGGGGTTCAGATACGCAGTATTTT. This sequence encodes CASSQGGSDTQYF. Using reference TRBV5-5 and TRBJ2-3 for the parts outside the CDR3, the full variable domain is DAGVTQSPTHLIKTRGQQVTLRCSPISGHKSVSWYQQVLGQGPQFIFQYYEKEERGRGNFPDRFSARQFPNYSSELNVNALLLGDSALYLCASSQGGSDTQYFGPGTRLTVL.

This clone was recorded only once. The V and J genes are TRBV30 and TRBJ1-4, with 8 bases aligning to TRBD1. V lost 5 bases and J lost 7; bases outside the gene matches: 6. The CDR3 has 13 residues. The germline gives CDR1 GTSNPN, CDR2 SVGIG (reference sequence). CDR3 DNA: TGTGCCTGGGACAGGGGAGGTGGTGAAAAACTGTTTTTT. As protein: CAWDRGGGEKLFF. The full variable domain, completed using reference TRBV30 and TRBJ1-4, is SQTIHQWPATLVQPVGSPLSLECTVEGTSNPNLYWYRQAAGRGLQLLFYSVGIGQISSEVPQNLSASRPQDRQFILSSKKLLLSDSGFYLCAWDRGGGEKLFFGSGTQLSVL.

The sample holds one count of this clone. The chain combines TRBV30 with TRBJ1-4, with a weak D call TRBD1 (5 bases). The V and J ends lost 0 bases and 1 base respectively, with 9 bases between them. The CDR3 extends over 15 amino acids. From germline, CDR1 is GTSNPN and CDR2 SVGIG (reference sequence). The CDR3 is CAWSVGRVTNEKLFF. The CDR3 nucleotides read TGTGCCTGGAGTGTAGGCAGGGTAACTAATGAAAAACTGTTTTTT.

The chain employs TRBV14 and TRBJ2-3, with 8 bases aligning to TRBD2. The junction had 4 bases not matched to a gene; V was cut back by 4 bases and J by 1 base. Germline assignment: CDR1 SGHDN and CDR2 FVKESK. The CDR3 runs to 15 residues. The CDR3 is CASSLTTSGTDTQYF. CDR3 nucleotide sequence: TGTGCCAGCAGCCTGACGACTAGCGGCACAGATACGCAGTATTTT.

This rearrangement joins TRBV30 to TRBJ1-5, with D tentatively TRBD1 (6 bases). Germline V gene data show CDR1 as GTSNPN and CDR2 as SVGIG (reference sequence). Deletions cut 1 base from V and 2 bases from J, with 9 bases between. The CDR3 extends over 14 amino acids. CDR3 loop: CAWSDRVGNQPQHF. The DNA for the CDR3 is TGTGCCTGGAGTGACAGGGTGGGCAATCAGCCCCAGCATTTT.

This clone has a single count. The chain couples TRBV7-2 to TRBJ1-4; D uncertain. Germline V gene sequence: CDR1 SGHTA, CDR2 FQGNSA. CDR3 size: 19 residues. The ends were cut back, 1 base at V and 5 bases at J, with 23 bases in the middle. CDR3 amino acids: CASSLGYSTLYSQNEKLFF. The CDR3 nucleotides read TGTGCCAGCAGCTTAGGGTACTCAACTTTGTACAGTCAAAATGAAAAACTGTTTTTT.

The chain recombines TRBV21-1 with TRBJ2-5; the table's D call TRBD1 went unverified against the DNA. TRBV21-1 is marked as a pseudogene. The length of the CDR3 is 15 residues. CDR3 residues: CASSKKQGPQETQYF. The CDR3 DNA is TGTGCCAGCAGCAAAAAGCAGGGGCCCCAAGAGACCCAGTACTTC.

The count of this clone is one. This rearrangement joins TRBV7-2 to TRBJ2-1, with 8 bases fitting TRBD1. Trimming removed 6 bases from V and 6 bases from J; junction bases left unmatched: 10. Germline V CDR1 and CDR2: SGHTA, FQGNSA. This CDR3 has 15 amino acids. The CDR3 DNA reads TGTGCCAGCAGATTGGGACAGGCCGAGAGCAATGAGCAGTTCTTC. It translates to CASRLGQAESNEQFF.

The chain couples TRBV5-1 to TRBJ1-4; perhaps TRBD1 as D (6 bases). This CDR3 comprises 16 residues. The V end lost 7 bases, the J end lost 3 bases, and 19 bases lay between the germline ends. Looked up from germline, CDR1 is SGHRS and CDR2 is YFSETQ. The CDR3 spells CASQGSHRVSNEKLFF. CDR3 nucleotide sequence: TGCGCCAGCCAGGGCTCACACAGGGTGTCTAATGAAAAACTGTTTTTT.

V usage is TRBV11-3 and J usage is TRBJ2-1, with TRBD2 identical over 7 bases. CDR1 and CDR2 from the germline V gene are SGHNT and YENEEA. J gave up 4 bases and V 5 bases, and 8 bases lay outside the gene matches. The CDR3 spans 15 residues. CDR3 region: CASSPNGDYYNEQFF. CDR3 nucleotide sequence: TGTGCCAGCAGCCCGAACGGGGACTATTACAATGAGCAGTTCTTC.

This chain joins TRBV12-3 or TRBV12-4 and TRBJ1-2, with a tentative D call TRBD1 (6 bases). V lost 6 bases, J lost 3 bases, and 11 bases lay in between. This CDR3 contains 13 residues. The CDR3 region has the DNA TGTGCCAGCAGCACAGGGCTAGACTATGGCTACACCTTC. Amino acid sequence: CASSTGLDYGYTF.

This rearrangement joins TRBV19 to TRBJ1-2; TRBD1 matches at 12 bases. The CDR3 loop spans 14 amino acids. From germline, CDR1 is LNHDA and CDR2 SQIVND (reference sequence). The J segment lost 7 bases and the V segment lost 10 bases, leaving 10 bases of the junction unmatched. The CDR3 region has the DNA TGTGCCACCTCCCGGGACAGGGGGCACGGTGGCTACACCTTC. Amino acid sequence: CATSRDRGHGGYTF.

This clone was detected only once. V is TRBV12-3 or TRBV12-4 and J is TRBJ2-1, with D tentatively TRBD2 (6 bases). V gave up 6 bases and J gave up 5 bases, with 11 bases separating them. This CDR3 has 13 residues. The CDR3 DNA sequence: TGTGCCAGCAGCTTTAGCGGCAACAATGAGCAGTTCTTC. Amino acid sequence: CASSFSGNNEQFF.

The genes are TRBV28 and TRBJ1-5; tentative D call: TRBD1 (6 bases). V lost 6 bases and J lost 4, with 19 bases in between. The CDR3 spans 16 residues. Germline values: CDR1 MDHEN, CDR2 SYDVKM. The CDR3 protein is CASSSGGGASNQPQHF. CDR3 nucleotides: TGTGCCAGCAGCTCGGGGGGGGGCGCGAGTAATCAGCCCCAGCATTTT.

The rearrangement links TRBV7-9 to TRBJ2-7, with D possibly being TRBD1 (6 bases). This CDR3 comprises 15 residues. Per germline, CDR1 SEHNR and CDR2 FQNEAQ (reference sequence). V lost 5 bases and J lost 6, with 20 bases in between. In nucleotides, the CDR3 is TGTGCCAGCAGCCTTACAGGGTGCTCTACTGGCGAGCAGTACTTC. Its protein is CASSLTGCSTGEQYF.

The CDR3 here is CASTSLGGGSTDTQYF. CDR3 DNA: TGTGCCAGTACCTCCTTGGGCGGAGGGAGCACAGATACGCAGTATTTT. This chain uses TRBV19 with TRBJ2-3, with D possibly being TRBD2 (6 bases). The CDR3 sequence is 16 residues long. V was clipped by 7 bases and J by 0 bases, with 17 bases between them. Germline CDR1 and CDR2: LNHDA and SQIVND (reference sequence).

The V gene is TRBV27, the J gene TRBJ2-2, with D perhaps TRBD1 (7 bases). The CDR3 loop spans 16 amino acids. Germline CDR1 reads MNHEY; CDR2 reads SMNVEV (reference sequence). Trimming left V 3 bases short and J 1 base short, with 12 bases between. Here the CDR3 reads CASSFWRGQNTGELFF. For the CDR3, the DNA is TGTGCCAGCAGTTTTTGGAGGGGGCAGAACACCGGGGAGCTGTTTTTT.